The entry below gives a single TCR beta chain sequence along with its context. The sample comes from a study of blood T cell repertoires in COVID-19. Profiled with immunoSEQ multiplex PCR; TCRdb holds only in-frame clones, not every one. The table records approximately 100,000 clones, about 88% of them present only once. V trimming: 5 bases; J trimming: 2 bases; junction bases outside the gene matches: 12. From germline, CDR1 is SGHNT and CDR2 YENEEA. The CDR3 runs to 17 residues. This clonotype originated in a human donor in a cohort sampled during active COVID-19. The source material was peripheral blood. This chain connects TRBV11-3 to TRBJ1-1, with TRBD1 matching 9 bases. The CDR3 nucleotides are TGTGCCAGCAGCCCTAAGGTACAGGGGGCCGTAAACACTGAAGCTTTCTTT. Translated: CASSPKVQGAVNTEAFF.